The present TCR beta chain was sequenced within a study of OX40 agonist ivuxolimab in advanced cancers. Background for the entire study: Ivuxolimab, which targeted the costimulatory receptor OX40 (CD134), was an agonistic, fully human IgG2 monoclonal antibody. Of the approximately 50 dose-escalation patients, hepatocellular carcinoma was present in approximately 20, melanoma in roughly 15, renal cell carcinoma in 9 and head and neck cancer in 9. The paper covers the monotherapy dose-escalation part of the phase I ivuxolimab trial, which included N = 52 patients. The point of sequencing TCRbeta in the periphery was to test whether ivuxolimab changed TCR sequence diversity and drove clonal T-cell expansion. Prior anti-PD-1, anti-PD-L1 or anti-CTLA-4 therapy was permitted, and checkpoint inhibitors had been received by about 44% of dose-escalation patients. Intravenous ivuxolimab was administered to patients every 2 weeks at six dose levels: 0.01, 0.1, 0.3, 1.5, 3 and 10 mg/kg. The dose-escalation cohort was roughly 87% male with a mean age of about 54 years, ranging from about 20 to 80. Partial responses were achieved by three dose-escalation patients, of whom one had hepatocellular carcinoma and two had cutaneous melanoma.

Genomic DNA was isolated from the sorted cells so that the TCRbeta CDR3 region could be sequenced. TCRbeta CDR3 regions were sequenced using the immunoSEQ Assay. In its TCRdb copy, this immuneACCESS table keeps in-frame sequences only and misses some clones. Where compared with another copy, unresolved V genes explain less than half of these, and the others have no known cause. Present in this sample are tens of thousands of clones, around 90% of which were seen just once. 1.5% to 2% of the sample is taken by the ten largest. The trial excluded patients who had a history of autoimmune disease or were on systemic immunosuppression. In every dose cohort, peripheral blood was drawn for TCR sequencing at baseline, cycle 4 day 1, and cycle 7 day 1. The samples were drawn from a first-in-human, open-label, multicenter phase I dose-escalation trial of ivuxolimab. Adults with locally advanced or metastatic melanoma, renal cell, hepatocellular, or head and neck squamous cell carcinoma were enrolled in the trial. CD4+ and CD8+ T cells were sorted separately from peripheral blood before TCR sequencing.

The full study reports these points: The antigen specificity of the clonally expanded peripheral T cells was not determined. After ivuxolimab, more expanded clones were found on average in CD8+ T cells than in CD4+ T cells. Low levels of normalized T-cell clonal expansion were also seen in some nonresponding patients. At doses of 0.1 to 3.0 mg/kg, clonal expansion of both CD4+ and CD8+ blood T cells was observed from baseline to week 6. In the 0.1-3.0 mg/kg groups, partial responders had among the lowest normalized peripheral clonal expansion, particularly in CD8+ T cells.

In its sample, this clone was seen once. Its recognized antigen is unknown. The sample holds no much larger clone one base away, and base qualities are not on file. Spanning cysteine to phenylalanine, the CDR3 consists of 15 amino acids. Only the CDR3 portion is preserved as DNA: 45 bases, with reading frame beginning at the first base. The germline ends are 15 bases apart after V is trimmed by 5 bases and J by 5 bases. CDR1 and CDR2 are read off the germline V gene as SGHAT and FQNNGV. This chain joins TRBV11-2 to TRBJ1-4; TRBD1 might be the D gene, on 6 matching bases. The sample was CD4+ or CD8+ T cells sorted from blood, taken in a trial of the OX40 agonist ivuxolimab. The receptor comes from an adult with an advanced solid tumor such as melanoma, head and neck, liver or kidney cancer. CDR3 protein: CASSQKSQGNEKLFF. The DNA sequence is as follows: TGTGCCAGCAGCCAAAAATCGCAGGGGAATGAAAAACTGTTTTTT.